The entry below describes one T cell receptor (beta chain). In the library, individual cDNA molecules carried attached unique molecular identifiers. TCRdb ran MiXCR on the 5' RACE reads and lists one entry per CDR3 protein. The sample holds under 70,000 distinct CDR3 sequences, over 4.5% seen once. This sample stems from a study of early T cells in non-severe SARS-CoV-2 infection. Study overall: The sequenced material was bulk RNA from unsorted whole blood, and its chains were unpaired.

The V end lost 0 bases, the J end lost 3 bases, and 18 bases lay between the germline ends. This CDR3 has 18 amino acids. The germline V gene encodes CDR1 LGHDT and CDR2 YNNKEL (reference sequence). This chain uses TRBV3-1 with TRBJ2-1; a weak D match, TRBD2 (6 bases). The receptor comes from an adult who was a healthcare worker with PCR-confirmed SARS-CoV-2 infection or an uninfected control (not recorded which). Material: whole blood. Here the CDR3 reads CASSQEKWTTSIYNEQFF. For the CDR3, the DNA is TGTGCCAGCAGCCAAGAGAAGTGGACTACATCAATCTACAATGAGCAGTTCTTC.